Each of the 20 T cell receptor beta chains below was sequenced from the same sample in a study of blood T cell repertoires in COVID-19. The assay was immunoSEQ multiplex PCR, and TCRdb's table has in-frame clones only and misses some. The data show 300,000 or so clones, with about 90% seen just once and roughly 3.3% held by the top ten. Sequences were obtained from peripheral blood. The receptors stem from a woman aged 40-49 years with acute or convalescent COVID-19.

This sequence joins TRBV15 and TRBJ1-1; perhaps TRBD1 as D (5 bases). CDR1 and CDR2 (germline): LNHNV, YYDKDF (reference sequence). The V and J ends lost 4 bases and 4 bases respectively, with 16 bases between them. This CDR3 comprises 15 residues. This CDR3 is CATSKKGRASTEAFF. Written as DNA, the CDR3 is TGTGCCACCAGCAAAAAGGGCAGGGCTAGCACTGAAGCTTTCTTT.

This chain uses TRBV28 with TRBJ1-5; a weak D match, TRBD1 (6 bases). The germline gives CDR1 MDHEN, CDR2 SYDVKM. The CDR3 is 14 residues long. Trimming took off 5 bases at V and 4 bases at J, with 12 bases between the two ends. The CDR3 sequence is CASSLHRENQPQHF. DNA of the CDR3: TGTGCCAGCAGTCTCCACAGGGAAAATCAGCCCCAGCATTTT.

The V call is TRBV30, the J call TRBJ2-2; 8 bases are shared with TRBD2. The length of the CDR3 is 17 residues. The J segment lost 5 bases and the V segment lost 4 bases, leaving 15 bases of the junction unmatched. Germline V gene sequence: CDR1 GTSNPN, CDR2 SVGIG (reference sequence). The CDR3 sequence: CAWISKGWQRGTGELFF. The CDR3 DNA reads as TGTGCCTGGATCTCGAAAGGTTGGCAGCGGGGGACCGGGGAGCTGTTTTTT.

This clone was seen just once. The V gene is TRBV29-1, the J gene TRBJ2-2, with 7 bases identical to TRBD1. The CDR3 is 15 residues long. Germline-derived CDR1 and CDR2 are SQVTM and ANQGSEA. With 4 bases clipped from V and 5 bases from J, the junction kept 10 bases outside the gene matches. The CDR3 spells CSVGKGAVGTGELFF. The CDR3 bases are TGCAGCGTTGGAAAGGGGGCAGTAGGTACCGGGGAGCTGTTTTTT.

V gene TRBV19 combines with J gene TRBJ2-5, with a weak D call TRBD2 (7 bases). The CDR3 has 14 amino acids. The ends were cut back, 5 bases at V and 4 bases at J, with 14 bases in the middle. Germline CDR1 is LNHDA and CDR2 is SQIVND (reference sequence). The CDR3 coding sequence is TGTGCCAGTAGTGCCCGGGGGGCGATAGAGACCCAGTACTTC. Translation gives CASSARGAIETQYF.

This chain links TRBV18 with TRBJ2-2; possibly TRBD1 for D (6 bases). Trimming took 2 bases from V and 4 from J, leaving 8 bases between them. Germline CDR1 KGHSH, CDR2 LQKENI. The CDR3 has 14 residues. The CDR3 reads CASSPVQGTGELFF. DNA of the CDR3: TGTGCCAGCTCACCAGTACAGGGCACCGGGGAGCTGTTTTTT.

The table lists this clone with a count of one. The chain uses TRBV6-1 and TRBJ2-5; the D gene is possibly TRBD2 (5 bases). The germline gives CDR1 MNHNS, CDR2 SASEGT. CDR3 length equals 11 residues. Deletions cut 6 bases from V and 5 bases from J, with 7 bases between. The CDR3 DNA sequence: TGTGCCAGCAGGCGGAGGGAGACCCAGTACTTC. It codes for CASRRRETQYF.

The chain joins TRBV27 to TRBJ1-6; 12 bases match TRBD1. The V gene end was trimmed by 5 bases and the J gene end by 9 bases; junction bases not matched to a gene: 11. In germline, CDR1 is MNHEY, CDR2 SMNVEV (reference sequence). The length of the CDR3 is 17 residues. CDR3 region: CASSKSGTGGFLSPLHF. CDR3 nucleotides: TGTGCCAGCAGTAAGTCCGGGACAGGGGGCTTTCTTTCACCCCTCCACTTT.

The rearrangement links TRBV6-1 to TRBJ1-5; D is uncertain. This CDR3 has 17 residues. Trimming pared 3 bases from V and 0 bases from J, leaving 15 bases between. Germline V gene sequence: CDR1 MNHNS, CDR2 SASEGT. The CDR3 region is CASSEERRFYSNQPQHF. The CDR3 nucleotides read TGTGCCAGCAGTGAGGAGAGAAGATTTTATAGCAATCAGCCCCAGCATTTT.

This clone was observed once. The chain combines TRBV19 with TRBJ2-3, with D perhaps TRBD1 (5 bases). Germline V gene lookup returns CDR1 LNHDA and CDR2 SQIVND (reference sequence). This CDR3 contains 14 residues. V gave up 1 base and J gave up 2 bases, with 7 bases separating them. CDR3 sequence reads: CASSIGRVTDTQYF. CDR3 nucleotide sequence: TGTGCCAGTAGTATAGGCAGGGTCACAGATACGCAGTATTTT.

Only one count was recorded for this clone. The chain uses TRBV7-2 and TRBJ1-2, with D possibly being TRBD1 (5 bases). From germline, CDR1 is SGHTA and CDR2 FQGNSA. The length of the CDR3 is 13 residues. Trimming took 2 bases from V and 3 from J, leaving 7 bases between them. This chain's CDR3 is CASSLQGDYGYTF. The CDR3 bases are TGTGCCAGCAGCTTACAAGGGGACTATGGCTACACCTTC.

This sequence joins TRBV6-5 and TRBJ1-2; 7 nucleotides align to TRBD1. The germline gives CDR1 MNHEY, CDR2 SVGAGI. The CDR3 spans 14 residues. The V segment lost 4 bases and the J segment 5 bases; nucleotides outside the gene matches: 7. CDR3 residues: CASSSGGQVYGYTF. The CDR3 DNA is TGTGCCAGCAGTTCAGGAGGACAGGTTTATGGCTACACCTTC.

CDR3 nucleotides: TGTGCCAGTAGTATCGGGAGGGTATCCGATGGCTACACCTTC. Translation: CASSIGRVSDGYTF. The genes are TRBV19 and TRBJ1-2; D is unclear. The CDR3 totals 14 residues. Germline-derived CDR1 and CDR2 are LNHDA and SQIVND (reference sequence). V shed 3 bases and J shed 6 bases, with 14 bases lying between them.

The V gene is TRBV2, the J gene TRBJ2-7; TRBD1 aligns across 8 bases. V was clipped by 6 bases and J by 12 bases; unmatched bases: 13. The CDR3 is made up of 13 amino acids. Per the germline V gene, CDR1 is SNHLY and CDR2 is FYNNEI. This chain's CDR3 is CASSPGQGHKLYV. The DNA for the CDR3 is TGTGCCAGCAGCCCCGGACAGGGACATAAACTGTACGTC.

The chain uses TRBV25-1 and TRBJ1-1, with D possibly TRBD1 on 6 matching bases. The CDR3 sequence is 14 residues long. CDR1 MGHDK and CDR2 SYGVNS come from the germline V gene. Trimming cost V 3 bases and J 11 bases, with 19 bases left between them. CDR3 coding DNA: TGTGCCAGCAGTGAGTCCAGGGGCGAGGGGGGGGCTTTCTTT. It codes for CASSESRGEGGAFF.

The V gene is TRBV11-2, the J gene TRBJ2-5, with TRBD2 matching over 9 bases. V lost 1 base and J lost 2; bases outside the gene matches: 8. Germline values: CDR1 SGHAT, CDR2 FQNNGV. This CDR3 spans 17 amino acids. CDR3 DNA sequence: TGTGCCAGCAGCTTAGGGCTAGCGGGACGCAGGCAAGAGACCCAGTACTTC. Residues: CASSLGLAGRRQETQYF.

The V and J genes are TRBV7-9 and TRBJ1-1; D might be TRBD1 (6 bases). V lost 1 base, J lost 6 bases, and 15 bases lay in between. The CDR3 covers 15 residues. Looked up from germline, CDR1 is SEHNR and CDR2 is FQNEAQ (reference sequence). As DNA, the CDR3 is TGTGCCAGCAGCTTAGTGTCGGGACATCACTCTGAAGCTTTCTTT. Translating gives CASSLVSGHHSEAFF.

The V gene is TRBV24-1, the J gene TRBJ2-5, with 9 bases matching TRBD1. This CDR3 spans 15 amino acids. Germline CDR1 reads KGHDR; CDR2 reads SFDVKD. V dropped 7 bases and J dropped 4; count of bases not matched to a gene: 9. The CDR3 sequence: CATSPGQGIGETQYF. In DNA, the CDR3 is TGTGCCACCAGCCCGGGACAGGGTATTGGAGAGACCCAGTACTTC.

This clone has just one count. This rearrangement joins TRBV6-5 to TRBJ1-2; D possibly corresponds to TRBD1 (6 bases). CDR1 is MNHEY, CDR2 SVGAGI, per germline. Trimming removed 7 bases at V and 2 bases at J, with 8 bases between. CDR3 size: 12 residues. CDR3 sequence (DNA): TGTGCCAGCAACGGACAGAACTATGGCTACACCTTC. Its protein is CASNGQNYGYTF.

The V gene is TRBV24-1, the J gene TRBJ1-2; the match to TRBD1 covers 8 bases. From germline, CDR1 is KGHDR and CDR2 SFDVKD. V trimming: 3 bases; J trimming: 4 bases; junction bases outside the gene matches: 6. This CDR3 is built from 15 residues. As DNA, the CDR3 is TGTGCCACCAGTGATGCCGGACAGGGCGGCTATGGCTACACCTTC. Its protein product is CATSDAGQGGYGYTF.